One and the same sample provided the 17 T cell receptor beta chains below, sequenced in a study of blood T cell repertoires in COVID-19. Libraries were prepared by immunoSEQ multiplex PCR; TCRdb keeps only in-frame clonotypes and omits some of them. The repertoire holds under 150,000 clones, with 85% to 90% as singletons. Sequences were obtained from peripheral blood. The receptors here all came from a woman aged 50 to 65 with acute or convalescent COVID-19.

V usage is TRBV5-4 and J usage is TRBJ2-7; TRBD1 is a possible D gene (6 bases). The CDR3 extends over 14 amino acids. V gave up 4 bases and J gave up 2 bases, with 13 bases separating them. Germline-derived CDR1 and CDR2 are SGHNT and YYREEE (reference sequence). The CDR3 spells CASSVSGTTYEQYF. DNA of the CDR3: TGTGCCAGCAGCGTGTCCGGGACAACCTACGAGCAGTACTTC.

The chain recombines TRBV11-2 with TRBJ1-4; 11 bases are shared with TRBD1. The germline V gene encodes CDR1 SGHAT and CDR2 FQNNGV. CDR3 length: 15 amino acids. Trimming took 0 bases from V and 8 from J; bases not matched to a gene: 2. CDR3 nucleotides: TGTGCCAGCAGCTTAGATGGGACAGGGGGGGAAAAACTGTTTTTT. This sequence encodes CASSLDGTGGEKLFF.

This clone was recorded once. This chain joins TRBV15 and TRBJ1-4, with a possible D match to TRBD1 (5 bases). The germline V gene has CDR1 LNHNV and CDR2 YYDKDF (reference sequence). V was clipped by 1 base and J by 6 bases, with 12 bases between them. This CDR3 has 15 amino acids. The CDR3 region has the DNA TGTGCCACCAGCAGAGCCGGGGGGAGTTATGAAAAACTGTTTTTT. It encodes CATSRAGGSYEKLFF.

The V call is TRBV7-8, the J call TRBJ1-5, with a weak D call TRBD1 (6 bases). This CDR3 region has 15 residues. Germline V CDR1 and CDR2: SGHVS, FQNEAQ. V was shortened by 5 bases and J by 2 bases, with 13 bases between the two germline ends. CDR3 in amino acids: CASSIDRIGNQPQHF. The CDR3 DNA sequence: TGTGCCAGCAGCATCGACAGGATCGGCAATCAGCCCCAGCATTTT.

The chain carries TRBV6-2 or TRBV6-3 and TRBJ2-1, with 7 bases identical to TRBD1. Germline CDR1 is MNHEY and CDR2 is SVGEGT. The CDR3 has 19 amino acids. The junction had 17 bases not matched to a gene; V was cut back by 2 bases and J by 4 bases. This chain's CDR3 is CASSYKTGSNVVSYNEQFF. The CDR3 DNA reads TGTGCCAGCAGTTACAAGACAGGGTCCAATGTTGTTTCGTACAATGAGCAGTTCTTC.

V usage is TRBV19 and J usage is TRBJ2-4; 8 bases are shared with TRBD1. Germline CDR1 reads LNHDA; CDR2 reads SQIVND (reference sequence). J was trimmed by 1 base and V by 8 bases; bases with no gene match: 4. The CDR3 runs 14 residues. CDR3 sequence: CASSTGVAKNIQYF. DNA of the CDR3: TGTGCCAGTTCGACAGGGGTGGCCAAAAACATTCAGTACTTC.

The DNA for the CDR3 is TGCGCCAGCAGCCCGATTACTAGCGGGGGGGCGATAGATACGCAGTATTTT. Translated: CASSPITSGGAIDTQYF. V and J are TRBV5-1 and TRBJ2-3, with 13 nucleotides matching TRBD2. CDR3 length equals 17 residues. Trimming took 4 bases from V and 5 from J; bases not matched to a gene: 10. The germline V gene has CDR1 SGHRS and CDR2 YFSETQ.

The chain employs TRBV19 and TRBJ2-1; D unresolved. The CDR3 extends over 19 amino acids. CDR1 LNHDA and CDR2 SQIVND come from the germline V gene (reference sequence). Trimming took off 4 bases at V and 6 bases at J, with 28 bases between the two ends. The CDR3, as DNA: TGTGCCAGTAGTACCCTCCCCAGCCACACATTCAGGCCCTCCAATGAGCAGTTCTTC. Protein: CASSTLPSHTFRPSNEQFF.

The chain combines TRBV24-1 with TRBJ1-6, with D possibly TRBD1 on 5 matching bases. The V gene's germline CDR1 is KGHDR and CDR2 SFDVKD. The V end was cut by 3 bases, the J end by 7 bases, with 9 bases between. The length of the CDR3 is 14 residues. In nucleotides, the CDR3 is TGTGCCACCAGTGATGGTCAGGGCAATTCACCCCTCCACTTT. Protein product: CATSDGQGNSPLHF.

The CDR3 region is CASSLDTGKDGYTF. The CDR3 DNA sequence: TGTGCCAGCAGCTTGGACACAGGAAAGGATGGCTACACCTTC. The genes are TRBV5-5 and TRBJ1-2; a weak D match, TRBD1 (5 bases). The V and J ends lost 0 bases and 6 bases respectively, with 12 bases between them. Germline V gene data show CDR1 as SGHKS and CDR2 as YYEKEE (reference sequence). The CDR3 contains 14 residues. Complete variable domain (other parts from reference TRBV5-5 and TRBJ1-2): DAGVTQSPTHLIKTRGQQVTLRCSPISGHKSVSWYQQVLGQGPQFIFQYYEKEERGRGNFPDRFSARQFPNYSSELNVNALLLGDSALYLCASSLDTGKDGYTFGSGTRLTVV.

The rearrangement joins TRBV12-5 to TRBJ2-2; the D gene is possibly TRBD1 (6 bases). Germline assignment: CDR1 LGHNT and CDR2 FRNRAP. V was trimmed by 1 base and J by 6 bases, leaving 9 bases between them. The CDR3 consists of 14 residues. Here the CDR3 DNA reads TGTGCTAGTGGTTTGGGCCCAGGGGCCGGGGAGCTGTTTTTT. Its protein is CASGLGPGAGELFF.

The chain couples TRBV14 to TRBJ2-1; D not certain. Germline CDR1 is SGHDN and CDR2 is FVKESK. V dropped 2 bases and J dropped 0 bases, with 8 bases sitting between them. This CDR3 has 15 amino acids. This CDR3 reads CASSQRESSYNEQFF. In nucleotides, the CDR3 is TGTGCCAGCAGCCAACGCGAGAGCTCCTACAATGAGCAGTTCTTC.

This clone turned up a few times. The chain joins TRBV30 to TRBJ1-5, with 7 bases fitting TRBD1. Germline CDR1 GTSNPN, CDR2 SVGIG (reference sequence). The CDR3 length is 14 residues. V was clipped by 1 base and J by 7 bases; unmatched bases: 7. The CDR3 spells CAWSARQGNQPQHF. CDR3 nucleotide sequence: TGTGCCTGGAGTGCCCGACAGGGAAACCAGCCCCAGCATTTT.

The gene calls are TRBV30 and TRBJ2-7; no clear D. The CDR3 is made up of 12 amino acids. Germline V gene sequence: CDR1 GTSNPN, CDR2 SVGIG (reference sequence). V gave up 0 bases and J gave up 3 bases, with 6 bases separating them. The CDR3 spells CAWSVRGYEQYF. CDR3 nucleotides: TGTGCCTGGAGTGTACGAGGCTACGAGCAGTACTTC.

This clone occurred once. The chain uses TRBV19 and TRBJ1-2; the match to TRBD1 covers 8 bases. There are 15 residues in the CDR3. After removal of 4 bases from V and 3 bases from J, the junction contained 7 bases not matched to a gene. Germline V lookup: CDR1 LNHDA, CDR2 SQIVND (reference sequence). CDR3 loop: CASSTTRQGHYGYTF. The CDR3 coding sequence is TGTGCCAGTAGTACCACCCGACAGGGGCACTATGGCTACACCTTC.

This clone was seen only once. The chain recombines TRBV21-1 with TRBJ2-3; the table's D call of TRBD2 was not tested on the DNA. TRBV21-1 is a pseudogene. The CDR3 has 16 residues. DNA of the CDR3: TGTGCCAGCAGCAAAGAGGCTAGCGGGAGGGCCGGTACGCAGTATTTT. The encoded protein is CASSKEASGRAGTQYF.

This sequence joins TRBV3-1 (or the pseudogene TRBV3-2) and TRBJ1-6; D is undetermined. V was pared by 2 bases and J by 7 bases, with 9 bases between. From germline, CDR1 is LGHDT and CDR2 YNNKEL (reference sequence). CDR3 length: 14 residues. Written as DNA, the CDR3 is TGTGCCAGCAGCCAACCTCAGTACAATTCACCCCTCCACTTT. Translating gives CASSQPQYNSPLHF.